Listed below are T cell receptor beta chains from one sample, sequenced in a study of early T cells in non-severe SARS-CoV-2 infection. TCRdb ran MiXCR on the 5' RACE reads and lists one entry per CDR3 protein. The table has approximately 39,000 distinct CDR3 sequences, 6% to 8.5% seen once; the top ten hold around a quarter. Sequenced material: whole blood, taken at baseline. The receptor set was obtained from an adult who was a healthcare worker with PCR-confirmed SARS-CoV-2 infection or an uninfected control (not recorded which). The CDR3 runs from the conserved cysteine through the conserved F or W.

V gene: TRBV10-3
J gene: TRBJ1-4
CDR3 protein: CAIRPGTGDEKLFF

V gene: TRBV7-2
J gene: TRBJ2-1
CDR3 protein: CASSDATWVQFF

V gene: TRBV4-1
J gene: TRBJ2-3
CDR3 protein: CASSIPGLSTDTQYF

V gene: TRBV19
J gene: TRBJ2-3
CDR3 protein: CASSSGTGGDTQYF

V gene: TRBV7-3
J gene: TRBJ2-1
CDR3 protein: CASKKGAGARENEQFF

V gene: TRBV6-2/TRBV6-3
J gene: TRBJ2-7
CDR3 protein: CASRDGATALYEQYF

V gene: TRBV30
J gene: TRBJ1-1
CDR3 protein: CAANRGLLNTEAFF

V gene: TRBV5-1
J gene: TRBJ2-6
CDR3 protein: CASRGGTKAGANVLTF

V gene: TRBV18
J gene: TRBJ1-1
CDR3 protein: CASSPNQGSARTEAFF

V gene: TRBV20-1
J gene: TRBJ2-7
CDR3 protein: CSASRLASNYEQYF

V gene: TRBV5-1
J gene: TRBJ2-2
CDR3 protein: CASSLPGGITGELFF

V gene: TRBV7-6
J gene: TRBJ2-5
CDR3 protein: CASSLMGREGETQYF

V gene: TRBV24-1
J gene: TRBJ2-2
CDR3 protein: CATSDPGTSGPGGELFF

V gene: TRBV29-1
J gene: TRBJ2-1
CDR3 protein: CSVRQGPTGEQFF